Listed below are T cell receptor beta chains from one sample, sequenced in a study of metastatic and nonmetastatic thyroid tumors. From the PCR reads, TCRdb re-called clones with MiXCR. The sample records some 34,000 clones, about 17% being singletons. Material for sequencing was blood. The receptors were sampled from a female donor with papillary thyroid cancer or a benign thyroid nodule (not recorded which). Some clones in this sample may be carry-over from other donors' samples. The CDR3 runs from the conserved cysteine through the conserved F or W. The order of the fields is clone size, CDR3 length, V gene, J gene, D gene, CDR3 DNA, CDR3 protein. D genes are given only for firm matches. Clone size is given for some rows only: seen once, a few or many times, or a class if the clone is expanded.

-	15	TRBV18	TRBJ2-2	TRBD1	TGTGCCAGCTCACCTGGACAGGGTAACACCGGGGAGCTGTTTTTT	CASSPGQGNTGELFF
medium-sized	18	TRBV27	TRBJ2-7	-	TGTGCCAGCAGTTTTGGCCCCGACGGGATCGGGAGCTCCTACGAGCAGTACTTC	CASSFGPDGIGSSYEQYF
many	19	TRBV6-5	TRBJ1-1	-	TGTGCCAGCAAACCCCTCCCTAGAGCGCGGGGGGCATTTGGGACTGAAGCTTTCTTT	CASKPLPRARGAFGTEAFF
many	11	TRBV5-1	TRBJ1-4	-	TGCGCCAGCAGCACGGGTGGAAAACTGTTTTTT	CASSTGGKLFF
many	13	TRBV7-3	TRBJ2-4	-	TGTGCCAGCAGCTCCAGGGATTTCGGCATTCAGTACTTC	CASSSRDFGIQYF
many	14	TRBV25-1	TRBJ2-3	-	TGTGCCAGCAGCCCCCCGGGGGGCGCAGATACGCAGTATTTT	CASSPPGGADTQYF
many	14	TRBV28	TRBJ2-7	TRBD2	TGTGCCAGCAGTTTCGGGGGGACGGCCTGGAAGCAGTACTTC	CASSFGGTAWKQYF
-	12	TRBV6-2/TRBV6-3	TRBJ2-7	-	TGTGCCAGCAGTACTGAAAGGGACGAGCAGTACTTC	CASSTERDEQYF
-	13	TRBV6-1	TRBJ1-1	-	TGTGCCAGCAGTGTTCAGGGGAACACTGAAGCTTTCTTT	CASSVQGNTEAFF
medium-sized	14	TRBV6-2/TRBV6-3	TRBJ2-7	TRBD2	TGTGCCAGCAGTTACACTAGCGGGAGCTACGAGCAGTACTTC	CASSYTSGSYEQYF
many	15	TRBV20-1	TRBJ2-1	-	TGCAGTGCTAGAGAATGGGGAAAGGGGGACAATGAGCAGTTCTTC	CSAREWGKGDNEQFF
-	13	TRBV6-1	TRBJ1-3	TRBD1	TGTGCCAGCATTGACAGGGCTGGAAACACCATATATTTT	CASIDRAGNTIYF
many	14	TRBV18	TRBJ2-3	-	TGTGCCAGCTCACCAGGCCGCAGAACAGATACGCAGTATTTT	CASSPGRRTDTQYF
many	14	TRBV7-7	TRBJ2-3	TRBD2	TGTGCCAGCAGCCCAGCGGGGGGCTCAGATACGCAGTATTTT	CASSPAGGSDTQYF
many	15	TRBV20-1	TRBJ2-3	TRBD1	TGCAGTGCCCTGGACAGGGGGACCCTCACAGATACGCAGTATTTT	CSALDRGTLTDTQYF
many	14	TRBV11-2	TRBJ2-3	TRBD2	TGTGCCAGCAGCATAGGACTAGCGGGGAATACGCAGTATTTT	CASSIGLAGNTQYF
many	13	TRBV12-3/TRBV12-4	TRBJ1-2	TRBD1	TGTGCCAGCAGCCCAACAGGGGACTATGGCTACACCTTC	CASSPTGDYGYTF
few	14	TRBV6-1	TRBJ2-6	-	TGTGCCAGCAGGAGGGACTCTGGGGACAACGTCCTGACTTTC	CASRRDSGDNVLTF
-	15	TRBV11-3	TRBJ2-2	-	TGTGCCATCAGCCCCGGGACCCAGGGCACCGTGGAGCTGTTTTTT	CAISPGTQGTVELFF
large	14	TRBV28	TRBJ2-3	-	TGTGCCAGCAGTTTAATCGCCGGCACAGATACGCAGTATTTT	CASSLIAGTDTQYF
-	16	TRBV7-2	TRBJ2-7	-	TGTGCCAGCAGCTTAGCGTCTGGGGATCACCCCTACGAGCAGTACTTC	CASSLASGDHPYEQYF
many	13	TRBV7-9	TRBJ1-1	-	TGTGCCAGCAGCCTCCGGGGGGACACTGAAGCTTTCTTT	CASSLRGDTEAFF
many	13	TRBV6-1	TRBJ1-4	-	TGTGCCAGCAGGCGGGGACTTAATGAAAAACTGTTTTTT	CASRRGLNEKLFF
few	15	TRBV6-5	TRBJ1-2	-	TGTGCCAGCGTTGAAAGGACGGGGAGAAGCTATGGCTACACCTTC	CASVERTGRSYGYTF
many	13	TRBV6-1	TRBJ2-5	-	TGTGCCAGCAGTGAACAGGGGGGGGAGACCCAGTACTTC	CASSEQGGETQYF
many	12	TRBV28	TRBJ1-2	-	TGTGCCAGCAGTTTCCAACTTTATGGCTACACCTTC	CASSFQLYGYTF
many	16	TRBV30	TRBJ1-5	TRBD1	TGTGCCTGGAGTCTAAGGGGGACAGGGAAGAGTCAGCCCCAGCATTTT	CAWSLRGTGKSQPQHF
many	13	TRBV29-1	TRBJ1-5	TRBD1	TGCAGCGTTCAACAGGGGGGCAATCAGCCCCAGCATTTT	CSVQQGGNQPQHF
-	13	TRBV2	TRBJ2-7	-	TGTGCCAGTAGTATGGACAGCACCTACGAGCGGTACTTC	CASSMDSTYERYF
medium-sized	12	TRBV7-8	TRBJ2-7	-	TGTGCCAGCACCGAAGAGGGCTACGAGCAGTACTTC	CASTEEGYEQYF
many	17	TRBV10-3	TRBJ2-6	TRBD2	TGTGCCATCAGTCAACTTAGCGGGTCATCTGGGGCCAACGTCCTGACTTTC	CAISQLSGSSGANVLTF
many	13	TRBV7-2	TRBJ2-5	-	TGTGCCAGCAGCTCGTCCTTCCAAGAGACCCAGTACTTC	CASSSSFQETQYF
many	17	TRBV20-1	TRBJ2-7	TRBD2	TGCAGTGCTCGGGGAGGACTAGCGGGAGGGCCATCGGGCGAGCAGTACTTC	CSARGGLAGGPSGEQYF
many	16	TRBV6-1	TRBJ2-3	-	TGTGCCAGCATCATGGCTAGCGCGGATTCAGCAGATACGCAGTATTTT	CASIMASADSADTQYF
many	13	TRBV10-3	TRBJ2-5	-	TGTGCCTCTAAAGGCACTAGAGGGGAGACCCAGTACTTC	CASKGTRGETQYF
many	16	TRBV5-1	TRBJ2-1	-	TGCGCCAGCCAAGAGGGGGGGAGCGTCGAATACAATGAGCAGTTCTTC	CASQEGGSVEYNEQFF
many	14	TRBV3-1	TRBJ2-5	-	TGTGCCAGCAGCCAAGAAGTAGGAGGAGAGACCCAGTACTTC	CASSQEVGGETQYF
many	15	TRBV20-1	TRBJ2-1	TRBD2	TGCAGTGCCAGTCTTCGGGGACTAGTCTGGGATGAGCAGTTCTTC	CSASLRGLVWDEQFF
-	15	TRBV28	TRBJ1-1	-	TGTGCCAGCAGTTGGCCAGAGGGCTTGGACACTGAAGCTTTCTTT	CASSWPEGLDTEAFF
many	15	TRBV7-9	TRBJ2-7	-	TGTGCCAGCAGCTTGGTCGGGGGAGCTACCTACGAGCAGTACTTC	CASSLVGGATYEQYF
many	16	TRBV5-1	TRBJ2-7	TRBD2	TGCGCCAGCAGCGCTTCTAGCGGGGCCCGGTCCTACGAGCAGTACTTC	CASSASSGARSYEQYF
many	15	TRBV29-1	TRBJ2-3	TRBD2	TGCAGCGCGCTAGGGACTAGCGGGAGCACAGATACGCAGTATTTT	CSALGTSGSTDTQYF
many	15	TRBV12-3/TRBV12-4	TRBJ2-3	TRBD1	TGTGCCAGCAGTCCCCCGGACAGGCCCTATGATACGCAGTATTTT	CASSPPDRPYDTQYF
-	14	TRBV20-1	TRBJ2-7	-	TGTAGTGCTAGAGACCAGTTGGAGGGCTACAAGCAGTACTTC	CSARDQLEGYKQYF
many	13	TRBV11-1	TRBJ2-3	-	TGTGCCAGCAGCCCTAAGGGAACAGATACGCAGTATTTT	CASSPKGTDTQYF
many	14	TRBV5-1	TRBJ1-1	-	TGCGCCAGCAGCCCTTCCGACAGGAACACTGAAGCTTTCTTT	CASSPSDRNTEAFF
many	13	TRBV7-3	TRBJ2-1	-	TGTGCCAGCAGCCGCCCTGGTATTGATGAGCAGTTCTTC	CASSRPGIDEQFF
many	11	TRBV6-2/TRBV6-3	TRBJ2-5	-	TGTGCCAGCAGTCAAAAGTACAGGGCGCACTTC	CASSQKYRAHF
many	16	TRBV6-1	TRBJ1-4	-	TGTGCCAGCGCCCCAAGGGGGAGTGTAGCTAATGAAAAACTGTTTTTT	CASAPRGSVANEKLFF
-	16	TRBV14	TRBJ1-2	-	TGTGCCAGCAGCGAATGGGGGTGGGGCAGGAACTATGGCTACACCTTC	CASSEWGWGRNYGYTF
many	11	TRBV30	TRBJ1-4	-	TGTGCCTGGAGCCCCAATGAAAAACTGTTTTTT	CAWSPNEKLFF
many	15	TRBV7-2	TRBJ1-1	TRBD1	TGTGCCAGCAGCTTCTCGACAGGGGCGGGCACTGAAGCTTTCTTT	CASSFSTGAGTEAFF
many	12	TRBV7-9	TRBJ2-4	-	TGTGCCAGCAGTTCATCAGGCGGCATTCAGTACTTC	CASSSSGGIQYF
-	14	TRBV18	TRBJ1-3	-	TGTGCCAGCTCACAAGGGGTCTCTGGAAACACAATATATTTT	CASSQGVSGNTIYF
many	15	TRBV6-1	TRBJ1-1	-	TGTGCCAGCAGTGACCCTTGGGGGGGCAAGACTGAAGCTTTCTTT	CASSDPWGGKTEAFF
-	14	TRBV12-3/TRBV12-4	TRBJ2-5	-	TGTGTCAGCAGTCCTCTGTCCTACCAAGAGACCCAGTACTTC	CVSSPLSYQETQYF
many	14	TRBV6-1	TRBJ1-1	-	TGTGCCAGCACACGGGGGAGATTGAACACTGAAGCTTTCTTT	CASTRGRLNTEAFF
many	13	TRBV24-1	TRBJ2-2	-	TGTGCCACTAAGACCGGGGGCACCGGGGAGCTGTTTTTT	CATKTGGTGELFF
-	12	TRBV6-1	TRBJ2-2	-	TGTGCCAGCAGTGGGACTGTGGGGGAGCTGTTTTTT	CASSGTVGELFF
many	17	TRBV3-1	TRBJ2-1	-	TGTGCCAGCAGCCTCGCCGTTGGGGCTAGCGACTACAATGAGCAGTTCTTC	CASSLAVGASDYNEQFF